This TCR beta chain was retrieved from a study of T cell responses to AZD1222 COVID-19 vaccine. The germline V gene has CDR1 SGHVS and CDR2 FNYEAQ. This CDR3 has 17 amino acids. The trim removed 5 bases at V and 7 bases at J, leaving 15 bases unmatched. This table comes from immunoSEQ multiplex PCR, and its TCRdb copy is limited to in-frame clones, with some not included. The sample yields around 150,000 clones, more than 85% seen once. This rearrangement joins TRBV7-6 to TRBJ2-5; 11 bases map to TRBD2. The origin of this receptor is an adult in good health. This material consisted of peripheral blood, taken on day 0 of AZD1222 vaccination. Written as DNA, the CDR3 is TGTGCCAGCAGCCCTACACCGACTAGCGGGACGGGCGGGACCCAGTACTTC. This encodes CASSPTPTSGTGGTQYF.